This T cell receptor (beta chain) was observed in a study of T cells in Graves' hyperthyroidism and ophthalmopathy. This clonotype was counted only a few times. Each diagnosis was grounded in clinical symptoms, serum thyroxine and TRAb, thyroid ultrasound, and orbital computed tomography. Template material for amplifying TCR beta CDR3 regions consisted of RNA transcripts. Initially, a first-round RT-PCR of the TCR CDR3 employed the HTBI primer set. Each CDR3 protein gets one entry after TCRdb re-called the multiplex PCR reads with MiXCR. In the table there are 25,000 to 30,000 distinct CDR3 sequences, roughly 45% of which are singletons. With 0 bases removed from V and 6 bases from J, the gap between germline ends came to 10 bases. In germline, CDR1 is DFQATT, CDR2 SNEGSKA (reference sequence). This CDR3 region has 13 residues.

The TCR originated in a woman aged 30 to 39 with Graves' hyperthyroidism. V gene TRBV20-1 combines with J gene TRBJ2-3, with a weak D call TRBD2 (7 bases). Sequencing was carried out using blood. The CDR3 protein is CSARDKGGDTQYF. The DNA of the CDR3 is TGCAGTGCTAGAGATAAGGGGGGGGATACGCAGTATTTT.